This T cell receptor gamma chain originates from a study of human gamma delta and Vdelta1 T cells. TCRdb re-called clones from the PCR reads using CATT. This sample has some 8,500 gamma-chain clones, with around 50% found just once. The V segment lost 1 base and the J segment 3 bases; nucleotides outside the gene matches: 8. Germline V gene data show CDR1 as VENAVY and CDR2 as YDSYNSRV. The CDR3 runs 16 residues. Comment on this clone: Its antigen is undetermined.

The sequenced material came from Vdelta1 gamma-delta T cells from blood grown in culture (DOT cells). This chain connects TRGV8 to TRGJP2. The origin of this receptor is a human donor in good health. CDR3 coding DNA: TGTGCCACCTGGGATAGATTTCGGGGTAGTGATTGGATCAAGACGTTT. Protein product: CATWDRFRGSDWIKTF.